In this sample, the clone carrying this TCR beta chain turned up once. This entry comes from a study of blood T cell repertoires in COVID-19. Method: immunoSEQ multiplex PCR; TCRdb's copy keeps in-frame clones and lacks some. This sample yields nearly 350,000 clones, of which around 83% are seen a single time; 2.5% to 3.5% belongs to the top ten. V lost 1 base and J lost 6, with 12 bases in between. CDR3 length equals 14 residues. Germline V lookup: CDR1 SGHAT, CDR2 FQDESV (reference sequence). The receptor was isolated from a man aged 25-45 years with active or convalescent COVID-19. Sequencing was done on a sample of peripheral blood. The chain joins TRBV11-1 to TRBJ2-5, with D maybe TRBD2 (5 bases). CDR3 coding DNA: TGTGCCAGCAGCTTAGAGCGGTTAGATAAGACCCAGTACTTC. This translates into CASSLERLDKTQYF.